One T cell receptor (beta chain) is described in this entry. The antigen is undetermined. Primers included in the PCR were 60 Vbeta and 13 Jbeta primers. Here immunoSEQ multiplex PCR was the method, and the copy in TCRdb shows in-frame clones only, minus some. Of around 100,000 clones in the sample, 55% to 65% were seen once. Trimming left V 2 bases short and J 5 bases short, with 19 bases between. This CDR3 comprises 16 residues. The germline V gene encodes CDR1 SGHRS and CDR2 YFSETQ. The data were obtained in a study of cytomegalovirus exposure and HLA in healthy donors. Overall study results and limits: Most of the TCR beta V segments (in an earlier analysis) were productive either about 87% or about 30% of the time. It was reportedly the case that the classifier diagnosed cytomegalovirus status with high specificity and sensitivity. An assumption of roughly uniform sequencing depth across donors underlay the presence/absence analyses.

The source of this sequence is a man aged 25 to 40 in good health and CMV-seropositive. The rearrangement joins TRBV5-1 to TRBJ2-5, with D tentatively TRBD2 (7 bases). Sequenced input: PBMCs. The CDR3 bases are TGCGCCAGCAGCTTACCAGCGGGGTTTCAGGGGGAGACCCAGTACTTC. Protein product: CASSLPAGFQGETQYF.